Shown below are 2 T cell receptor beta chains from a single sample sequenced in a study of control samples from healthy donors and cancer patients. The method was immunoSEQ multiplex PCR; TCRdb's version includes in-frame clones alone and lacks a portion of them. The sample records roughly 88,000 clones, about 85% being singletons. The source material was blood. These receptors came from a man in his thirties or forties in good health.

About this clone itself: The junction departs from the called germline gene at one end, perhaps through a read error. The rearrangement uses TRBV18 and TRBJ1-6, with 12 bases fitting TRBD1. Germline CDR1 and CDR2: KGHSH and LQKENI. The CDR3 sequence is 16 residues long. CDR3 loop: CVSSRGQGASNSPLHF. As DNA, the CDR3 is TGTGTCAGCTCACGGGGACAGGGGGCGTCTAATTCACCCCTCCACTTT.

This clone was seen once. The V and J genes are TRBV2 and TRBJ1-4; TRBD1 is a possible D gene (5 bases). This CDR3 contains 14 residues. The V and J ends lost 2 bases and 4 bases respectively, with 8 bases between them. CDR1 SNHLY and CDR2 FYNNEI come from the germline V gene. The CDR3 coding sequence is TGTGCCAGCAGTGAATCAGGGCTTAATGAAAAACTGTTTTTT. Its translation: CASSESGLNEKLFF.